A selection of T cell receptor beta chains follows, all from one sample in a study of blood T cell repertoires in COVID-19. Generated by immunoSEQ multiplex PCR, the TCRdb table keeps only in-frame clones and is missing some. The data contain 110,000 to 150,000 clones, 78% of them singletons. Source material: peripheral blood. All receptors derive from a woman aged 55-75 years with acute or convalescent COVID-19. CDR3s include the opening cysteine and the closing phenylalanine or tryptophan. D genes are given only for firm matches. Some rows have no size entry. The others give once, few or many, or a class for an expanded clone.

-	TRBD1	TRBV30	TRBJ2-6	CAWGTGGLSGANVLTF	TGTGCCTGGGGGACAGGGGGCCTTTCTGGGGCCAACGTCCTGACTTTC
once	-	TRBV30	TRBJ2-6	CAWSVLNSRAGANVLTF	TGTGCCTGGAGTGTACTCAACTCGCGGGCTGGGGCCAACGTCCTGACTTTC
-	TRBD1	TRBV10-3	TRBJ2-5	CAISPGQSETQYF	TGTGCCATCAGCCCGGGACAGTCAGAGACCCAGTACTTC
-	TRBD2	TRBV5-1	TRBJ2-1	CASSLGTSGFSSYNEQFF	TGCGCCAGCAGCTTGGGAACTAGCGGTTTCAGCTCCTACAATGAGCAGTTCTTC
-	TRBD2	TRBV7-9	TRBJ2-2	CASSLEPSGRAKNTGELFF	TGTGCCAGCAGCTTAGAACCTAGCGGGAGGGCGAAGAACACCGGGGAGCTGTTTTTT
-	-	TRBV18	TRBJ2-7	CASVRDTSYEQYF	TGTGCCAGCGTTCGGGACACTTCCTACGAGCAGTACTTC
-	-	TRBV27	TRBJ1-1	CASRHMNTEAFF	TGTGCCAGCAGACACATGAACACTGAAGCTTTCTTT
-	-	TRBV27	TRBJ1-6	CAARRQDYNSPLHF	TGTGCCGCCCGAAGACAGGACTATAATTCACCCCTCCACTTT
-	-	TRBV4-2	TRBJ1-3	CASSQDGDAANGNTIYF	TGTGCCAGCAGCCAAGATGGAGACGCCGCGAATGGAAACACCATATATTTT
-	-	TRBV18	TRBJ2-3	CASSIAPVDTQYF	TGTGCCAGCTCAATAGCGCCGGTAGATACGCAGTATTTT
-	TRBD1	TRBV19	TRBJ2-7	CASKGQGHYEQYF	TGTGCCAGTAAGGGACAGGGCCACTACGAGCAGTACTTC
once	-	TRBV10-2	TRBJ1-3	CASSQGNTIYF	TGCGCCAGCAGCCAAGGAAACACCATATATTTT
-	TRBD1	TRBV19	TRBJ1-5	CASSRTGTALLNQPQHF	TGTGCCAGTAGTAGGACCGGGACAGCTCTGCTCAATCAGCCCCAGCATTTT
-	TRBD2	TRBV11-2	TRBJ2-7	CASSTLAGVYEQYF	TGTGCCAGCAGCACACTAGCGGGAGTCTACGAGCAGTACTTC
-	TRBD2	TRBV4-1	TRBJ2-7	CASSSQVAGTTSYEQYF	TGCGCCAGCAGCTCCCAGGTTGCGGGGACTACTTCCTACGAGCAGTACTTC
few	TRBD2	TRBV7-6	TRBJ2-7	CASSRGREGYNEQYF	TGTGCCAGCAGCCGAGGGCGGGAGGGCTACAACGAGCAGTACTTC
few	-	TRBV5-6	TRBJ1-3	CASSLRGSGNTIYF	TGTGCCAGCAGCTTGAGGGGTTCTGGAAACACCATATATTTT
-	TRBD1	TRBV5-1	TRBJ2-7	CASSLGLGQAYEQYF	TGCGCCAGCAGCTTGGGTTTGGGACAGGCCTACGAGCAGTACTTC
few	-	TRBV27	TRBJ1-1	CASGRVYTEAFF	TGTGCCAGCGGCAGGGTTTACACTGAAGCTTTCTTT
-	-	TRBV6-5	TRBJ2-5	CASSFTPGVTQYF	TGTGCCAGCAGCTTTACGCCAGGGGTGACCCAGTACTTC
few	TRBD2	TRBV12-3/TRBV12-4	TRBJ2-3	CASSSLAVDTQYF	TGTGCCAGCAGTTCACTAGCGGTAGATACGCAGTATTTT
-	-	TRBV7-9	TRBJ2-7	CASSHVKEGRYIPYEQYF	TGTGCCAGCAGTCACGTCAAGGAGGGCCGGTATATTCCCTACGAGCAGTACTTC
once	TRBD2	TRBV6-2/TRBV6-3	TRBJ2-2	CASSYVLAGANTGELFF	TGTGCCAGCAGTTATGTTCTAGCGGGGGCCAACACCGGGGAGCTGTTTTTT
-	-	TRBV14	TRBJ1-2	CASRSGRDNNYGYTF	TGTGCCAGCAGATCCGGGAGGGATAATAACTATGGCTACACCTTC
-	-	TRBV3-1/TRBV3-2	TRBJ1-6	CASSQTDNSPLHF	TGTGCCAGCAGCCAAACTGATAATTCACCCCTCCACTTT
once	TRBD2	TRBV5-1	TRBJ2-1	CASSDGGASYNEQFF	TGCGCCAGCAGCGACGGGGGGGCAAGCTACAATGAGCAGTTCTTC
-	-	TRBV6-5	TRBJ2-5	CASSPPGQGQETQYF	TGTGCCAGCAGTCCTCCCGGACAAGGCCAAGAGACCCAGTACTTC
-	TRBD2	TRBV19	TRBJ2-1	CASSIAGTKVAGALKFF	TGTGCCAGTAGTATAGCAGGGACCAAGGTAGCGGGAGCGCTTAAGTTCTTC
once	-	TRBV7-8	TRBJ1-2	CASSPYRDTYGYTF	TGTGCCAGCAGCCCCTACCGGGACACCTATGGCTACACCTTC